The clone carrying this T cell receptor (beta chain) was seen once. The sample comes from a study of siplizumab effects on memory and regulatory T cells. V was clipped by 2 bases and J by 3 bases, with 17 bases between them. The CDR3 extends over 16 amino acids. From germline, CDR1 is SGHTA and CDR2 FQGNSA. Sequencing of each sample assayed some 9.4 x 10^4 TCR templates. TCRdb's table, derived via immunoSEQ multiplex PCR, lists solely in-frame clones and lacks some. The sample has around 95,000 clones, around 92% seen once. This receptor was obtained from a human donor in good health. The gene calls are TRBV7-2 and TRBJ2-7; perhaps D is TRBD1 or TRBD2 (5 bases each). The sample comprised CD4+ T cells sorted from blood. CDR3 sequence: CASSLRKPGRSYEQYF. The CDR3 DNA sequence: TGTGCCAGCAGCTTAAGGAAACCGGGACGGAGCTACGAGCAGTACTTC.